This is a list of T cell receptor beta chains from one sample in a study of human T cells and chemical hapten exposure. TCRdb re-called the RACE reads with MiXCR, one entry per CDR3 protein. This sample has about 120,000 distinct CDR3 sequences, with roughly 10% found just once. The sequenced sample was whole blood, obtained in connection with sensitization to the hapten diphenylcyclopropenone (DPC). Source of these receptors: a woman in her forties or fifties with alopecia areata. Some clones in this sample may be carry-over from other donors' samples. Each CDR3 is given with its conserved first and last residue. Each record gives: J gene, D gene, V gene, clone size, CDR3 DNA, CDR3 protein. D genes are given only for firm matches. Clone size is not always given. Where it is, it says once, few, many or a class for expanded clones.

J gene: TRBJ1-1
D gene: .
V gene: TRBV12-3/TRBV12-4
clone size: .
CDR3 DNA: TGTGCCAGCAGTTTCGGACAGAACACTGAAGCTTTCTTT
CDR3 protein: CASSFGQNTEAFF

J gene: TRBJ1-1
D gene: .
V gene: TRBV20-1
clone size: few
CDR3 DNA: TGCAGTGCTAGGCACAGCGCCCCGCAAGCCACTGAAGCTTTCTTT
CDR3 protein: CSARHSAPQATEAFF

J gene: TRBJ2-5
D gene: .
V gene: TRBV11-2
clone size: many
CDR3 DNA: TGTGCCAGCAGCTTAGAGACCTATGGGACCCAGTACTTC
CDR3 protein: CASSLETYGTQYF

J gene: TRBJ2-7
D gene: TRBD1
V gene: TRBV28
clone size: many
CDR3 DNA: TGTGCCAGCAGTTTACTCACAGGGGACAGGTACGAGCAGTACTTC
CDR3 protein: CASSLLTGDRYEQYF

J gene: TRBJ2-7
D gene: TRBD1
V gene: TRBV5-1
clone size: many
CDR3 DNA: TGCGCCAGCAGCTCGGGTCTCCGGGACAGGGCCTACGAGCAGTACTTC
CDR3 protein: CASSSGLRDRAYEQYF

J gene: TRBJ2-2
D gene: TRBD2
V gene: TRBV2
clone size: few
CDR3 DNA: TGTGCCAGGCGACTAGCGCCCGGGGAGCTGTTTTTT
CDR3 protein: CARRLAPGELFF

J gene: TRBJ2-3
D gene: .
V gene: TRBV7-9
clone size: few
CDR3 DNA: TGTGCCAGCAGCTCAAGGCCGACGCAGTATTTT
CDR3 protein: CASSSRPTQYF

J gene: TRBJ2-2
D gene: .
V gene: TRBV11-3
clone size: .
CDR3 DNA: TGTGCCAGTCGACTAGTAGCGAACACCGGGGAGCTGTTTTTT
CDR3 protein: CASRLVANTGELFF

J gene: TRBJ2-2
D gene: .
V gene: TRBV7-9
clone size: .
CDR3 DNA: TGTGCCAGCAGCTTACTCCCCGGGGAGCTGTTTTTT
CDR3 protein: CASSLLPGELFF

J gene: TRBJ1-2
D gene: TRBD1
V gene: TRBV7-2
clone size: .
CDR3 DNA: TGTGCCAGCAGCCCACAGACAGGGGGCTATGGCTACACCTTC
CDR3 protein: CASSPQTGGYGYTF

J gene: TRBJ1-5
D gene: .
V gene: TRBV12-5
clone size: few
CDR3 DNA: TGTGCTAGTGGTTTAGGGGACGGAGGGCAGCCCCAGCATTTT
CDR3 protein: CASGLGDGGQPQHF

J gene: TRBJ2-2
D gene: TRBD2
V gene: TRBV2
clone size: .
CDR3 DNA: TGTGCCAGCAGTGTGACTAGCGGGGGGTCGACCGGGGAGCTGTTTTTT
CDR3 protein: CASSVTSGGSTGELFF

J gene: TRBJ1-1
D gene: .
V gene: TRBV29-1
clone size: few
CDR3 DNA: TGCAGCGTTGAAGGAGGATCGGGGGTAACTGAAGCTTTCTTT
CDR3 protein: CSVEGGSGVTEAFF

J gene: TRBJ2-3
D gene: .
V gene: TRBV5-1
clone size: .
CDR3 DNA: TGCGCCAGCAGCCCCGGACGGACTCCCGCAGATACGCAGTATTTT
CDR3 protein: CASSPGRTPADTQYF

J gene: TRBJ1-5
D gene: .
V gene: TRBV5-6
clone size: .
CDR3 DNA: TGTGCCAGCAGCTGGGGAGGTCAGCCCCAGCATTTT
CDR3 protein: CASSWGGQPQHF

J gene: TRBJ2-2
D gene: .
V gene: TRBV2
clone size: few
CDR3 DNA: TGTGCCAGCAGTGGTCTAAGACCTTCGGCCGGGGAGCTGTTTTTT
CDR3 protein: CASSGLRPSAGELFF

J gene: TRBJ1-2
D gene: .
V gene: TRBV2
clone size: .
CDR3 DNA: TGTGCCAGCAAAGGGTCCCTTAACTATGGCTACACCTTC
CDR3 protein: CASKGSLNYGYTF

J gene: TRBJ2-7
D gene: .
V gene: TRBV5-1
clone size: .
CDR3 DNA: TGCGCCAGCAGCTTACGATCCGGGACAACTAGGGCCTCCTACGAGCAGTACTTC
CDR3 protein: CASSLRSGTTRASYEQYF

J gene: TRBJ2-7
D gene: .
V gene: TRBV7-2
clone size: .
CDR3 DNA: TGTGCCAGCAGCCGACAGACTAGCTACGAGCAGTACTTC
CDR3 protein: CASSRQTSYEQYF

J gene: TRBJ1-2
D gene: .
V gene: TRBV20-1
clone size: few
CDR3 DNA: TGCAGTGCTCCCATCTATGGCTACACCTTC
CDR3 protein: CSAPIYGYTF

J gene: TRBJ1-5
D gene: .
V gene: TRBV20-1
clone size: .
CDR3 DNA: TGCAGTGCTGTGACAGGAACCAATCAGCCCCAGCATTTT
CDR3 protein: CSAVTGTNQPQHF

J gene: TRBJ1-1
D gene: .
V gene: TRBV29-1
clone size: many
CDR3 DNA: TGCAGCGCCCTTCTTGCGAACACTGAAGCTTTCTTT
CDR3 protein: CSALLANTEAFF

J gene: TRBJ2-3
D gene: TRBD1
V gene: TRBV4-1
clone size: .
CDR3 DNA: TGCGCCAGCAGCCAATCACCCCCAGGGGGCACCAGGACAGATACGCAGTATTTT
CDR3 protein: CASSQSPPGGTRTDTQYF

J gene: TRBJ2-7
D gene: TRBD1
V gene: TRBV9
clone size: many
CDR3 DNA: TGTGCCAGCAGCCCATCCCCCGACAGGGAAGGCGTGCAGTACTTC
CDR3 protein: CASSPSPDREGVQYF

J gene: TRBJ1-6
D gene: TRBD1
V gene: TRBV4-1
clone size: .
CDR3 DNA: TGCGCCACTCTTCCGGATCCCGGGACAGGGAATAATTCACCCCTCCACTTT
CDR3 protein: CATLPDPGTGNNSPLHF

J gene: TRBJ2-5
D gene: .
V gene: TRBV12-3/TRBV12-4
clone size: few
CDR3 DNA: TGTGCCAGCCGCCACGGGGGCGGGGAGACCCAGTACTTC
CDR3 protein: CASRHGGGETQYF